One sample yielded the 19 T cell receptor beta chains listed below, sequenced in a study of shared clonotypes between healthy human individuals. Clones were sequenced by immunoSEQ multiplex PCR, and TCRdb holds only the in-frame ones, with some missing. The sample yields approximately 2.5 million clones, over 85% seen once. Sequencing was done on a sample of naive CD4+ T cells sorted from blood. As for subset: CD45RA+ positively selected. Receptors were obtained from a man younger than 35 in good health.

The rearrangement uses TRBV6-5 and TRBJ2-5, with TRBD1 identical over 9 bases. Germline values: CDR1 MNHEY, CDR2 SVGAGI. Losses at the gene ends were 6 bases for V and 5 bases for J; bases not matched to a gene: 7. CDR3 length: 14 residues. This chain's CDR3 is CASRKQGARETQYF. DNA of the CDR3: TGTGCCAGCAGAAAACAGGGGGCGCGGGAGACCCAGTACTTC.

The chain is built from TRBV28 and TRBJ2-3, with TRBD1 as a possible D gene (5 bases). With 3 bases removed from V and 4 bases from J, the gap between germline ends came to 11 bases. The CDR3 spans 14 residues. Germline V gene lookup returns CDR1 MDHEN and CDR2 SYDVKM. This CDR3 reads CASSFIRGPDTQYF. DNA for the CDR3: TGTGCCAGCAGTTTCATAAGGGGCCCAGATACGCAGTATTTT.

V is TRBV5-1 and J is TRBJ2-7; no clear D. Trimming took 1 base from V and 4 from J, leaving 15 bases between them. CDR1 is SGHRS, CDR2 YFSETQ, per germline. The CDR3 runs to 15 residues. CDR3: CASSLSPVLIYEQYF. The CDR3 DNA reads as TGCGCCAGCAGCTTGAGCCCCGTTCTAATATACGAGCAGTACTTC.

The gene calls are TRBV5-1 and TRBJ2-3; D not resolved. The CDR3 runs 14 residues. Germline CDR1 is SGHRS and CDR2 is YFSETQ. V dropped 0 bases and J dropped 8 bases, with 13 bases sitting between them. CDR3 in amino acids: CASSLEQPGGTQYF. CDR3 DNA: TGCGCCAGCAGCTTGGAACAGCCAGGTGGTACGCAGTATTTT.

The rearrangement joins TRBV7-9 to TRBJ2-1, with 9 nucleotides matching TRBD2. The CDR3 length is 17 residues. Trimming took 5 bases from V and 7 from J; bases not matched to a gene: 15. The germline gives CDR1 SEHNR, CDR2 FQNEAQ (reference sequence). CDR3 DNA sequence: TGTGCCAGCAGCCCCCCTGTGGGCGGGGGGGGATTGAATGAGCAGTTCTTC. Its translation is CASSPPVGGGGLNEQFF.

The V and J genes are TRBV27 and TRBJ1-6, with 10 positions matching TRBD1. The CDR3 extends over 17 amino acids. CDR1 is MNHEY, CDR2 SMNVEV, per germline (reference sequence). J was trimmed by 7 bases and V by 4 bases; bases with no gene match: 10. The CDR3 spells CASSWDKTGGWNSPLHF. For the CDR3, the DNA is TGTGCCAGCAGTTGGGATAAGACAGGGGGCTGGAATTCACCCCTCCACTTT.

The chain carries TRBV5-6 and TRBJ2-5; D gene unclear. In germline, CDR1 is SGHDT, CDR2 YYEEEE. The CDR3 totals 14 residues. V was cut by 4 bases and J by 1 base, with 11 bases left in between. The CDR3 sequence is CASSLGPVQETQYF. CDR3 DNA sequence: TGTGCCAGCAGCCTCGGACCAGTCCAAGAGACCCAGTACTTC.

J is TRBJ2-7 and V is TRBV10-1; weak D call: TRBD1 (6 bases). The germline V gene has CDR1 WNHNN and CDR2 SYGVQD (reference sequence). Between the trimmed V and J ends, which lost 6 bases and 1 base, there was a span of 13 bases. The length of the CDR3 is 14 residues. The CDR3 nucleotides read TGCGCCAGCAGCTCCGGGACACCTTCCTACGAGCAGTACTTC. Its translation is CASSSGTPSYEQYF.

Concerning this clone: Other DNA sequences in the sample encode the same CDR3. The CDR3 reads CATSRDQGNYGYTF. For the CDR3, the DNA is TGTGCCACCAGCAGAGATCAAGGGAACTATGGCTACACCTTC. J is TRBJ1-2 and V is TRBV15, with D hard to call. V lost 0 bases and J lost 2, with 7 bases in between. This CDR3 comprises 14 residues. CDR1 LNHNV and CDR2 YYDKDF come from the germline V gene (reference sequence).

The chain recombines TRBV19 with TRBJ1-4; no definite D call. The CDR3 has 15 amino acids. Germline CDR1 LNHDA, CDR2 SQIVND (reference sequence). V lost 5 bases and J 5 bases, leaving 15 bases between the germline ends. CDR3 sequence reads: CASSAGVGGNEKLFF. CDR3 bases: TGTGCCAGTAGTGCGGGAGTAGGAGGAAATGAAAAACTGTTTTTT.

The chain employs TRBV14 and TRBJ2-1; 10 bases fit TRBD2. Germline trimming cut 4 bases from V and 4 bases from J; bases unmatched to any gene: 4. Per the germline V gene, CDR1 is SGHDN and CDR2 is FVKESK. The CDR3 sequence is 15 residues long. The CDR3, as DNA: TGTGCCAGCAGCCCTACTAGCGGGATGTACAATGAGCAGTTCTTC. Protein: CASSPTSGMYNEQFF. The whole variable domain, remainder taken from reference TRBV14 and TRBJ2-1, is EAGVTQFPSHSVIEKGQTVTLRCDPISGHDNLYWYRRVMGKEIKFLLHFVKESKQDESGMPNNRFLAERTGGTYSTLKVQPAELEDSGVYFCASSPTSGMYNEQFFGPGTRLTVL.

This sequence joins TRBV4-3 and TRBJ2-7; 12 nucleotides match TRBD2. V was clipped by 3 bases and J by 7 bases; unmatched bases: 13. This CDR3 region has 17 residues. Germline-derived CDR1 and CDR2 are LGHNA and YSLEER. CDR3: CASSQAISSGRAEEQYF. The DNA of the CDR3 is TGCGCCAGCAGCCAGGCCATTTCTAGCGGGAGGGCCGAAGAGCAGTACTTC.

To note about this clone: The sample holds other DNA sequences that translate to the same CDR3. The chain has TRBV18 and TRBJ2-2; D assignment may be TRBD1 or TRBD2 (5 bases each). The CDR3 length is 16 residues. The V and J ends lost 0 bases and 0 bases respectively, with 8 bases between them. Germline assignment: CDR1 KGHSH and CDR2 LQKENI. CDR3 coding DNA: TGTGCCAGCTCACCACCCGGGACGGCGAACACCGGGGAGCTGTTTTTT. Amino acids: CASSPPGTANTGELFF.

V usage is TRBV19 and J usage is TRBJ1-1; D gene unclear. Between the trimmed V and J ends, which lost 6 bases and 5 bases, there was a span of 10 bases. The CDR3 has 12 amino acids. Germline CDR1 is LNHDA and CDR2 is SQIVND (reference sequence). The CDR3 sequence: CASSLGPTEAFF. The CDR3 coding sequence is TGTGCCAGTAGCTTAGGGCCTACTGAAGCTTTCTTT.

V and J are TRBV5-1 and TRBJ2-2; D might be TRBD2 (6 bases). In germline, CDR1 is SGHRS, CDR2 YFSETQ. This CDR3 is built from 18 residues. Trimming cost V 1 base and J 2 bases, with 18 bases left between them. The CDR3 is CASSLLPGEGANTGELFF. In DNA form, the CDR3 reads TGCGCCAGCAGCTTGCTACCGGGAGAGGGTGCAAACACCGGGGAGCTGTTTTTT.

V is TRBV7-9 and J is TRBJ1-1, with TRBD1 matching 7 bases. This CDR3 comprises 14 residues. The trim removed 7 bases at V and 2 bases at J, leaving 7 bases unmatched. The germline gives CDR1 SEHNR, CDR2 FQNEAQ (reference sequence). CDR3 in amino acids: CASTHGGGNTEAFF. CDR3 in DNA: TGTGCCAGCACCCACGGAGGGGGCAACACTGAAGCTTTCTTT.

This clone occurred a few times. This chain connects TRBV4-1 to TRBJ1-5; 7 bases are a match to TRBD1. After removal of 0 bases from V and 5 bases from J, the junction contained 1 base not matched to a gene. The CDR3 has 14 residues. The germline gives CDR1 MGHRA, CDR2 YSYEKL. Here the CDR3 DNA reads TGCGCCAGCAGCCAAGAACAGGGGTATCAGCCCCAGCATTTT. Translating it yields CASSQEQGYQPQHF.

This clone was seen a single time. The chain combines TRBV27 with TRBJ2-2; 10 nucleotides match TRBD2. This CDR3 has 18 residues. V lost 7 bases to trimming and J lost 5 bases; unmatched junction nucleotides: 16. Germline CDR1 and CDR2: MNHEY and SMNVEV (reference sequence). This CDR3 reads CASTPASGGRGGTGELFF. The CDR3 DNA follows: TGTGCCAGCACCCCCGCTAGCGGGGGCCGGGGAGGGACCGGGGAGCTGTTTTTT.

The rearrangement uses TRBV28 and TRBJ2-7; 8 nucleotides align to TRBD1. This CDR3 is 13 amino acids long. With V trimmed by 8 bases and J by 3 bases, 6 bases remained unmatched. Germline CDR1 reads MDHEN; CDR2 reads SYDVKM. The CDR3: CASGQGVRYEQYF. The CDR3 nucleotides read TGTGCCAGCGGACAGGGAGTACGCTACGAGCAGTACTTC.